This T cell receptor (beta chain) was recorded in a study of T-cell reconstitution after alpha-beta-depleted transplantation in children (dated by TCRdb to the mid-2010s). A note on the overall study: Using TCR repertoire profiling, the study quantitatively followed how T-cell immune reconstitution unfolded in children after TCRalphabeta/CD19-depleted allogeneic hematopoietic cell transplantation.

This clonotype was seen at least ten times. Its antigen specificity is not known. It has no much larger one-base neighbor in the sample; base qualities were not kept. The protocol used for the library was PCR. TCRdb records Illumina HiSeq 2500 as the sequencer. To normalize quantification of the TCRbeta repertoire, the TCR libraries were built with molecular barcoding that relied on unique molecular identifiers. TCRdb passed the public sequencing reads through fastp at Q25 and MiXCR, retaining productive beta sequences. Every distinct CDR3 protein forms one entry, paired with its most common genes and DNA. The sample table records hundreds of thousands of distinct CDR3 sequences; 16% of these occur just once. The ten largest clonotypes hold under 1.2% of the sample. Looking up the germline V gene yields CDR1 LGHNA and CDR2 YSLEER. The CDR3 contains 15 residues, cysteine and phenylalanine counted. CDR3 DNA is the only sequence kept; it has 45 bases, read in frame from the first base. The V end loses 0 bases and the J end loses 5 bases, and a stretch of 13 bases separates them.

This clonotype was sampled from a human donor who donated a stem cell graft to a child with acute myeloid leukemia. The sequences come from PBMCs from the stem cell graft donor, collected from the stem cell graft. The rearrangement joined TRBV4-3 to TRBJ1-1; TRBD1 is possibly the D segment (6 matching bases). The CDR3 has the sequence CASSQDIGGGTEAFF. The bases are TGCGCCAGCAGCCAAGATATAGGGGGAGGAACTGAAGCTTTCTTT.